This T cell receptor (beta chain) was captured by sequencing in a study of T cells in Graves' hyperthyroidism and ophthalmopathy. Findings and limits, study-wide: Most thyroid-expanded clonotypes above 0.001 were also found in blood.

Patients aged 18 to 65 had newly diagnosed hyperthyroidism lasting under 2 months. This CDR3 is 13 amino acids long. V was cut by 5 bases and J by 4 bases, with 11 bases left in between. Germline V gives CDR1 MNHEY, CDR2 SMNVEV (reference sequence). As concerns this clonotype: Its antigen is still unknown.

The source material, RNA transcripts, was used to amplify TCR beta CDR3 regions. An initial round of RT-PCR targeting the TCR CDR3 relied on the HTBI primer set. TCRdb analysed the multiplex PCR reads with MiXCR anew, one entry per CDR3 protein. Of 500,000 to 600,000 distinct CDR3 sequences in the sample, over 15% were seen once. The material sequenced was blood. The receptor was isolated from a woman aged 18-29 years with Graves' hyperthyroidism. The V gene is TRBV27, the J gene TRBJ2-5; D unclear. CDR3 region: CASSRLLRETQYF. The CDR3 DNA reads TGTGCCAGCAGTCGTCTCTTAAGAGAGACCCAGTACTTC.